One sample yielded the 10 T cell receptor beta chains listed below, sequenced in a study of CD8 T cells in Susac syndrome. When the RNA was reverse transcribed, random hexamers were used with an input of 0.5 to 1 ug. TCRdb used MiXCR to reprocess the immunoSEQ multiplex PCR reads, holding one entry per CDR3 protein. Of roughly 150,000 distinct CDR3 sequences detected, about 95% appear once; the ten largest clones hold roughly 0.2%. Sample: CD8+ T cells from PBMCs. These TCRs come from a human donor with Susac syndrome.

The V and J genes are TRBV5-6 and TRBJ2-7; a possible D gene is TRBD2 (6 bases). CDR1 and CDR2 (germline): SGHDT, YYEEEE. V lost 4 bases and J lost 5, with 10 bases in between. The CDR3 is 12 amino acids. The CDR3 reads CASSPGGHEQYF. CDR3 nucleotide sequence: TGTGCCAGCAGCCCCGGGGGACACGAGCAGTACTTC.

In its sample, this clonotype was seen once. The rearrangement links TRBV27 to TRBJ1-2; D gene unclear. Germline CDR1 reads MNHEY; CDR2 reads SMNVEV (reference sequence). The CDR3 covers 15 residues. Trimming took off 4 bases at V and 6 bases at J, with 18 bases between the two ends. CDR3 sequence: CASSWGLVEGDGYTF. CDR3 coding DNA: TGTGCCAGCAGTTGGGGTCTGGTGGAGGGTGATGGCTACACCTTC.

This clonotype was observed once. DNA for the CDR3: TGCAGTGCTAGAGGGACTAGCGGGGAGACCCAGTACTTC. This encodes CSARGTSGETQYF. V and J are TRBV20-1 and TRBJ2-5; 11 bases match TRBD2. J lost 5 bases, V lost 1 base, and 0 bases had no gene match. Germline V gene data show CDR1 as DFQATT and CDR2 as SNEGSKA (reference sequence). The CDR3 runs to 13 residues.

The chain links TRBV27 to TRBJ1-2; TRBD1 matches 8 bases. Trimming at V came to 11 bases and at J to 5 bases, leaving 10 bases not matched to a gene. This CDR3 contains 13 residues. Germline V gene sequence: CDR1 MNHEY, CDR2 SMNVEV (reference sequence). The CDR3 bases are TGTGCCTCCACGTCAGGGGGCGAGTATGGCTACACCTTC. Translated, it gives CASTSGGEYGYTF.

The V call is TRBV5-4, the J call TRBJ1-2; no clear D gene. This CDR3 has 14 amino acids. In germline, CDR1 is SGHNT, CDR2 YYREEE (reference sequence). The V gene lost 0 bases and the J gene lost 4 bases, with 10 bases spanning the gap. Written as DNA, the CDR3 is TGTGCCAGCAGCTTGGTTTCTTCTTCCTATGGCTACACCTTC. This sequence encodes CASSLVSSSYGYTF. The entire variable domain, with the rest obtained from reference TRBV5-4 and TRBJ1-2, is as follows: ETGVTQSPTHLIKTRGQQVTLRCSSQSGHNTVSWYQQALGQGPQFIFQYYREEENGRGNFPPRFSGLQFPNYSSELNVNALELDDSALYLCASSLVSSSYGYTFGSGTRLTVV.

The chain has TRBV14 and TRBJ2-5; D unclear. The CDR3 is made up of 14 amino acids. V gave up 1 base and J gave up 5 bases, with 11 bases separating them. Germline V gives CDR1 SGHDN, CDR2 FVKESK. CDR3 loop: CASSQVRMYETQYF. CDR3 bases: TGTGCCAGCAGCCAAGTCAGGATGTATGAGACCCAGTACTTC.

The chain employs TRBV7-9 and TRBJ2-7, with 10 nucleotides matching TRBD1. Trimming took 6 bases from V and 4 from J; bases not matched to a gene: 6. CDR1 is SEHNR, CDR2 FQNEAQ, per germline (reference sequence). This CDR3 has 14 amino acids. CDR3 protein: CASRPDRGLYEQYF. The CDR3 region has the DNA TGTGCCAGCAGACCCGACAGGGGGCTATACGAGCAGTACTTC.

The genes are TRBV18 and TRBJ1-1; no reliable D call. The germline CDR1 and CDR2 sequences are KGHSH and LQKENI. CDR3 length: 14 residues. V was cut by 3 bases and J by 0 bases, with 8 bases left in between. CDR3 sequence (DNA): TGTGCCAGCTCACCTATAACGATGAACACTGAAGCTTTCTTT. Translation gives CASSPITMNTEAFF.

The J gene is TRBJ2-7, the V gene TRBV11-2, with D hard to call. The V gene's germline CDR1 is SGHAT and CDR2 FQNNGV. Trimming pared 1 base from V and 7 bases from J, leaving 11 bases between. The CDR3 is 13 amino acids. The CDR3 region has the DNA TGTGCCAGCAGCTTAGTGGCCCGAGGAGAGCAGTACTTC. As protein: CASSLVARGEQYF.

J is TRBJ2-7 and V is TRBV7-2, with TRBD2 identical over 11 bases. Losses at the gene ends were 5 bases for V and 2 bases for J; bases not matched to a gene: 8. From germline, CDR1 is SGHTA and CDR2 FQGNSA. The CDR3 has 16 residues. DNA of the CDR3: TGTGCCAGCAGCACCCCAGCACTAGCGGGAGCCTACGAGCAGTACTTC. It specifies CASSTPALAGAYEQYF.